What follows are 5 T cell receptor beta chains derived from one specimen sequenced in a study of cytomegalovirus exposure and HLA in healthy donors. The PCR was carried out with 60 Vbeta primers and 13 Jbeta primers. Some clones are missing from TCRdb's copy, which holds only in-frame ones; the method was immunoSEQ multiplex PCR. The profile shows around 200,000 clones, 82% of them singletons. Material: PBMCs. The source of these receptors is a woman between 40 and 50 years old in good health and CMV-seronegative.

The chain has TRBV15 and TRBJ1-1; D is unclear. The CDR3 is made up of 13 amino acids. The germline gives CDR1 LNHNV, CDR2 YYDKDF (reference sequence). V was clipped by 5 bases and J by 6 bases, with 13 bases between them. CDR3 sequence (DNA): TGTGCCACCAGCCCAGGAAACCCCGCTGAAGCTTTCTTT. It codes for CATSPGNPAEAFF.

The rearrangement joins TRBV5-1 to TRBJ2-7, with unresolved D. Germline V lookup: CDR1 SGHRS, CDR2 YFSETQ. This CDR3 comprises 14 residues. V was shortened by 0 bases and J by 4 bases, with 11 bases between the two germline ends. The CDR3 sequence: CASSLALTPYEQYF. CDR3 DNA: TGCGCCAGCAGCTTGGCTCTGACACCTTACGAGCAGTACTTC.

The chain links TRBV7-8 to TRBJ1-2; tentatively, D is TRBD1 (5 bases). Germline-derived CDR1 and CDR2 are SGHVS and FQNEAQ. V was trimmed by 1 base and J by 1 base, leaving 16 bases between them. The CDR3 is 17 amino acids. The CDR3 sequence is CASSLVVRVNHNYGYTF. In DNA form, the CDR3 reads TGTGCCAGCAGCTTAGTGGTCAGGGTAAACCATAACTATGGCTACACCTTC. The entire variable domain, with the rest obtained from reference TRBV7-8 and TRBJ1-2, is as follows: GAGVSQSPRYKVAKRGQDVALRCDPISGHVSLFWYQQALGQGPEFLTYFQNEAQLDKSGLPSDRFFAERPEGSVSTLKIQRTQQEDSAVYLCASSLVVRVNHNYGYTFGSGTRLTVV.

The rearrangement joins TRBV7-3 to TRBJ1-1; D possibly corresponds to TRBD1 (5 bases). Looked up from germline, CDR1 is SGHTA and CDR2 is FQGTGA. Trimming shortened V by 5 bases and J by 3 bases, and 16 bases separated the two germline ends. This CDR3 is built from 15 residues. The CDR3 is CASSKRKGAYTEAFF. DNA of the CDR3: TGTGCCAGCAGCAAAAGGAAAGGGGCGTACACTGAAGCTTTCTTT.

The J gene is TRBJ1-4, the V gene TRBV4-1; D is unresolved. The V gene's germline CDR1 is MGHRA and CDR2 YSYEKL. V was cut by 0 bases and J by 7 bases, with 12 bases left in between. This CDR3 comprises 15 residues. CDR3 coding DNA: TGCGCCAGCAGCCAAGAGAGGTCGTTAGCTGAAAAACTGTTTTTT. Translation: CASSQERSLAEKLFF.